This T cell receptor beta chain was identified during a study of blood T cells in healthy people across ages. Notes on the study in general: Considered underestimates were the diversity estimates obtained from one million T cells. Since the PBMCs were unsorted, naive and antigen-experienced cells could not be conclusively compared.

A second about 6 to 12 cycle PCR used barcoded and J-beta primers. Every sample returned 3 million or more CDR3-containing paired-end reads. A single record per CDR3 protein comes from TCRdb applying MiXCR to the 5' RACE reads. The table records around 1.5 million distinct CDR3 sequences, 35% to 45% of them present only once. This clonotype was seen more than once but under ten times. What it recognizes is unknown. The clonotype comes from a woman between 18 and 29 years old in good health. Specimen: blood.

CDR3 loop: CSATGLYNEQYF. The CDR3 nucleotides read TGCAGTGCTACCGGGCTCTACAATGAGCAGTACTTC. This chain connects TRBV20-1 to TRBJ2-7; no firm D call. The germline CDR1 and CDR2 sequences are DFQATT and SNEGSKA (reference sequence). This CDR3 spans 12 amino acids. V lost 4 bases and J lost 7, with 14 bases in between.